This record covers a single TCR beta chain. The data were produced by immunoSEQ multiplex PCR, yet TCRdb's version contains in-frame clones alone and is incomplete. Among 190,000 or so clones listed, approximately 85% were seen once. Germline lookup yields CDR1 MNHNY and CDR2 SVGAGI (reference sequence). There are 14 residues in the CDR3. The V segment lost 5 bases and the J segment 2 bases; nucleotides outside the gene matches: 2. The sample comes from a study of blood T cell repertoires in COVID-19. Sequencing was carried out using peripheral blood. The sequence was collected from a woman over 75 with acute or convalescent COVID-19. The chain uses TRBV6-6 and TRBJ1-5; 8 bases align to TRBD1. The CDR3: CASSDRGGNQPQHF. In nucleotides, the CDR3 is TGTGCCAGCAGTGACAGGGGCGGCAATCAGCCCCAGCATTTT.